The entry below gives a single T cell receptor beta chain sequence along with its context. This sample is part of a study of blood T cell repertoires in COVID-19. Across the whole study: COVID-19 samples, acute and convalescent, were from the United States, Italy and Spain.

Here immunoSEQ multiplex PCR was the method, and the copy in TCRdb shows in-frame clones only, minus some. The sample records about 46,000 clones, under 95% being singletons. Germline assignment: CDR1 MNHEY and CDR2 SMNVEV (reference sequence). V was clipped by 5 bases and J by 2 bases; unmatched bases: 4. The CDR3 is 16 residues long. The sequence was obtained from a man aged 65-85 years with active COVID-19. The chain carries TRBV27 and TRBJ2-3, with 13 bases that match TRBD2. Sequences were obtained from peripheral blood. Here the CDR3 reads CASSQGLAGTTDTQYF. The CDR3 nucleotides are TGTGCCAGCAGTCAGGGACTAGCGGGGACCACAGATACGCAGTATTTT.